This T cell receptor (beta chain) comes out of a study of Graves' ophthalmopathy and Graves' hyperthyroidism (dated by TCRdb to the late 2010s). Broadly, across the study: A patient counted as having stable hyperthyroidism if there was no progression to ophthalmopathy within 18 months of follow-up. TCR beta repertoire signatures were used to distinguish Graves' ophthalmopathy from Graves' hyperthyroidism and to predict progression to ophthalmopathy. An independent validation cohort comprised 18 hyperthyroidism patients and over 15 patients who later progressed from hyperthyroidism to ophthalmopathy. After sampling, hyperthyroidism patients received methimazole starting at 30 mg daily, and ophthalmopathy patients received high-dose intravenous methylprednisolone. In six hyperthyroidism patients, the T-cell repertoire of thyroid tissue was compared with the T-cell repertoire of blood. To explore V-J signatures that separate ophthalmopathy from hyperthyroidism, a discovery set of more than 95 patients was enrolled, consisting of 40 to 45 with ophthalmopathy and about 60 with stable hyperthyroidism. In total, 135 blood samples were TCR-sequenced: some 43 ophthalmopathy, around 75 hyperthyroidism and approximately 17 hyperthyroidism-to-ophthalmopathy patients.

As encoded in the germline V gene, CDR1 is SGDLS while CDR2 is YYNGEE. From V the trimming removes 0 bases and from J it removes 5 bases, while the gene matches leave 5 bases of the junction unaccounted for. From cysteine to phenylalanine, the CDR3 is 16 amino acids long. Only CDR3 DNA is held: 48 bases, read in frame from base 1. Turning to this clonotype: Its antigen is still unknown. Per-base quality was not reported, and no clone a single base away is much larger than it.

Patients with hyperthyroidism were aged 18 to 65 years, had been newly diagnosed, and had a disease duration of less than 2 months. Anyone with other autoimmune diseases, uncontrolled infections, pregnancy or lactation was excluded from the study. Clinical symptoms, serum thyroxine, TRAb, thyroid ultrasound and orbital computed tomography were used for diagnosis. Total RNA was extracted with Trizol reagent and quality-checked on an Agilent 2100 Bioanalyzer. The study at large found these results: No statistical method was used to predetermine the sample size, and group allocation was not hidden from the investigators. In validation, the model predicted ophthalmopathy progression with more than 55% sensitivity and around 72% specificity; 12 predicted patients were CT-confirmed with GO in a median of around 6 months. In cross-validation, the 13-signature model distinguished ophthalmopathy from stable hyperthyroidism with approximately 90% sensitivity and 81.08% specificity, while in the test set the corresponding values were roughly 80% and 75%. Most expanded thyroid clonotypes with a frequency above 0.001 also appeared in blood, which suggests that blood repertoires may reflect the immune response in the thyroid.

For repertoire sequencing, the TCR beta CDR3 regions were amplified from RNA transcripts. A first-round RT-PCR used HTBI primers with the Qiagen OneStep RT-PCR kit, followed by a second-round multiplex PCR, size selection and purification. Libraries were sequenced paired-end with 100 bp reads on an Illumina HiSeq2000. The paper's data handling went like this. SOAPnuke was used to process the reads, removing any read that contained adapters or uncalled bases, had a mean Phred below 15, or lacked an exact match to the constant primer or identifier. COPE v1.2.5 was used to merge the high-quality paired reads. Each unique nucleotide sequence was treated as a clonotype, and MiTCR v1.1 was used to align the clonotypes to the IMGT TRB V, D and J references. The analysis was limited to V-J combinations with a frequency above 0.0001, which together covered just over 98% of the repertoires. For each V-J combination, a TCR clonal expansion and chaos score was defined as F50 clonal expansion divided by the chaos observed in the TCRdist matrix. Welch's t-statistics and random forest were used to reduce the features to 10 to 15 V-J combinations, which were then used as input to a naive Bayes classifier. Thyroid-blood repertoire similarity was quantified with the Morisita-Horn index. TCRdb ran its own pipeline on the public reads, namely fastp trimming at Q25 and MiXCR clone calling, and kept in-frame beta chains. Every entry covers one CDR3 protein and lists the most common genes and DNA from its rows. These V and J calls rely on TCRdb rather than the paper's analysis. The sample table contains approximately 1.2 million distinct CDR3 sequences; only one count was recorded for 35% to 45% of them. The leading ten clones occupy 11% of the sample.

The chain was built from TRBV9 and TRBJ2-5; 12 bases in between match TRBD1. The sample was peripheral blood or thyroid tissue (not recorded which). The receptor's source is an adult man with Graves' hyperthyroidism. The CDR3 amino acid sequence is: CASSVGGTGGMETQYF. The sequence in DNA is TGTGCCAGCAGCGTAGGGGGGACAGGGGGCATGGAGACCCAGTACTTC.